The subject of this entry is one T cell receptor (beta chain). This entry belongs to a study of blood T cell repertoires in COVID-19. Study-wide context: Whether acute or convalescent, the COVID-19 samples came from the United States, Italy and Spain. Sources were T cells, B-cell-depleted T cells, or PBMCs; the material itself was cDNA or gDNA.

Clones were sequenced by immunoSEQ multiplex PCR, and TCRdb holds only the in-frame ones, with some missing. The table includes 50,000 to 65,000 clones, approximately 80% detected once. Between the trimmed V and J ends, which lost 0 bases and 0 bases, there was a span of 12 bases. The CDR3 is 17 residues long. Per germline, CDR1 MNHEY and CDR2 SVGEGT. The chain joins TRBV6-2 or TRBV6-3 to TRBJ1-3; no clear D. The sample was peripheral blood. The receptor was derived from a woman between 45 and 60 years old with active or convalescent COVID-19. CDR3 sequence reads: CASSYSIQENSGNTIYF. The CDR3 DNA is TGTGCCAGCAGTTACTCGATCCAGGAAAACTCTGGAAACACCATATATTTT.